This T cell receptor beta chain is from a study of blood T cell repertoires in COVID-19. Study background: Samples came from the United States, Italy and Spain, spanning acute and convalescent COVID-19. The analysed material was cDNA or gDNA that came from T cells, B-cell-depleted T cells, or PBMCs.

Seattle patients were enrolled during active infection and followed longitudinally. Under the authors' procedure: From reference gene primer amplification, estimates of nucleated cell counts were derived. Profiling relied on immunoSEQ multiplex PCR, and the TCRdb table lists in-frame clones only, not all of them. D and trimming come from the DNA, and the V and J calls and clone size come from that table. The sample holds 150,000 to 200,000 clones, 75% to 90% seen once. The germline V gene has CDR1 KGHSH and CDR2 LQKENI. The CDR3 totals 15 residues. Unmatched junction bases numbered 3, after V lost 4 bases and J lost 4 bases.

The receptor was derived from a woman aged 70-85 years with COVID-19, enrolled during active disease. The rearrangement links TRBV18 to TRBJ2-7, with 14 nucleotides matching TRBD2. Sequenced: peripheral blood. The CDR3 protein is CASSQGLAGVYEQYF. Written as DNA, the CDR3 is TGTGCCAGCTCACAGGGACTAGCGGGAGTTTACGAGCAGTACTTC.